This T cell receptor beta chain originates from a study of T-cell reconstitution after alpha-beta-depleted transplantation in children. Unique molecular identifiers were incorporated during preparation of the TCRbeta library. Each CDR3 protein gets one entry after TCRdb re-called the PCR reads with MiXCR. The sample holds 200,000 to 250,000 distinct CDR3 sequences, roughly a tenth seen once. This clonotype has ten or more counts. Antigen unknown. The CDR3 has 14 residues. V was pared by 3 bases and J by 3 bases, with 11 bases between. General study findings and limits: In patients about two months after transplant, alpha-beta T cells reportedly arose from several hundred expanded graft clones. Diversity and T-cell counts at one year after transplant derived mostly from new T cells.

This sequence joins TRBV12-3 or TRBV12-4 and TRBJ1-2; D may be TRBD1 (6 bases). Sequencing used PBMCs, obtained before TCRalphabeta/CD19-depleted stem cell transplant. The source of this sequence is a child younger than two with acute myeloid leukemia, due to receive a stem cell transplant. For the CDR3, the DNA is TGTGCCAGCAGTTTCGGCAGGGGTTACTATGGCTACACCTTC. It is translated as CASSFGRGYYGYTF.